What follows describes a single TCR beta chain. Its cognate antigen is unknown. The data originate from a study of T cell repertoires in cytomegalovirus infection. Study details: Recently identified HLA-C-restricted CMV epitopes and well-studied HLA-B-restricted CMV epitopes were used by the study. Signatures in public TCR beta sequences pointed to both CMV infection and matching HLA type.

Via MiXCR, TCRdb re-called the reads, giving one row per CDR3 protein. This table holds about 920,000 distinct CDR3 sequences, roughly 31% found once. The CDR3 runs 20 residues. V trimming: 4 bases; J trimming: 7 bases; junction bases outside the gene matches: 20. The germline V gene has CDR1 SGHAT and CDR2 FQNNGV. Study-wide results and caveats: Ex vivo, HLA-C-restricted CMV-specific TCR beta clonotypes prevailed over the rest of the response.

V and J are TRBV11-2 and TRBJ2-2; 11 nucleotides align to TRBD1. This TCR was sampled from a human donor in good health (CMV status not recorded). Some clones in this sample may be carry-over from other donors' samples. Sequencing used cultured CD8+ T cells from PBMCs, obtained from culture after CMV antigen stimulation. As DNA, the CDR3 is TGTGCCAGCAGCTGGGGACAGGGGGAGCGGGGGGCTCTCGGCGGCGGGGAGCTGTTTTTT. This encodes CASSWGQGERGALGGGELFF. Using reference TRBV11-2 and TRBJ2-2 for the parts outside the CDR3, the full variable domain is EAGVAQSPRYKIIEKRQSVAFWCNPISGHATLYWYQQILGQGPKLLIQFQNNGVVDDSQLPKDRFSAERLKGVDSTLKIQPAKLEDSAVYLCASSWGQGERGALGGGELFFGEGSRLTVL.